The 13 T cell receptor beta chains presented below share a single source sample, sequenced in a study of blood T cells in healthy people across ages. A second roughly 6 to 12 cycle PCR used barcoded and J-beta primers. From the 5' RACE reads, TCRdb called clonotypes with MiXCR, one entry per CDR3 protein. This table has approximately 1.5 million distinct CDR3 sequences, less than 45% appearing once. Sequencing was done on a sample of blood. The origin of the receptors is a woman in her late teens or twenties in good health.

J is TRBJ2-3 and V is TRBV7-2; D gene ambiguous. Germline CDR1 SGHTA, CDR2 FQGNSA. V lost 1 base, J lost 4 bases, and 12 bases lay in between. The CDR3 loop spans 15 amino acids. For the CDR3, the DNA is TGTGCCAGCAGCTTAGTGACCCGCCGGGCAGATACGCAGTATTTT. Translating gives CASSLVTRRADTQYF.

This chain joins TRBV3-1 and TRBJ1-1, with D perhaps matching TRBD1 (5 bases). Germline values: CDR1 LGHDT, CDR2 YNNKEL (reference sequence). With 4 bases removed from V and 1 base from J, the gap between germline ends came to 13 bases. The CDR3 is 15 amino acids. CDR3: CASSPRVGANTEAFF. The CDR3 DNA reads TGTGCCAGCAGCCCCAGGGTTGGGGCGAACACTGAAGCTTTCTTT.

This clonotype was detected only a few times. The chain uses TRBV12-3 or TRBV12-4 and TRBJ1-4, with 10 bases aligning to TRBD1. The CDR3 covers 15 residues. The trim removed 5 bases at V and 8 bases at J, leaving 8 bases unmatched. In nucleotides, the CDR3 is TGTGCCAGCAGTAAGACAGGGGGCGGCGAGGAAAAACTGTTTTTT. It specifies CASSKTGGGEEKLFF.

This clonotype has more than one count but fewer than ten. V and J are TRBV4-3 and TRBJ2-1; 9 positions match TRBD2. The CDR3 is 15 residues long. The germline gives CDR1 LGHNA, CDR2 YSLEER. The junction had 6 bases not matched to a gene; V was cut back by 1 base and J by 8 bases. Here the CDR3 DNA reads TGCGCCAGCAGCCAAGTGGCGGGGGGGCTCTATGAGCAGTTCTTC. This translates into CASSQVAGGLYEQFF.

A remark on this clonotype: An end of the junction does not agree with germline; a read error may underlie this. The V and J genes are TRBV4-1 and TRBJ2-5, with D possibly called TRBD1 or TRBD2 (6 bases each). The CDR3 totals 13 residues. The germline CDR1 and CDR2 sequences are MGHRA and YSYEKL. This CDR3 reads CASSQGGGSEQYF. The CDR3 DNA follows: TGTGCCAGCAGTCAAGGGGGAGGAAGTGAGCAGTACTTC.

This clonotype was recorded only once. The chain has TRBV11-2 and TRBJ2-5; D gene unclear. CDR1 and CDR2 from the germline V gene are SGHAT and FQNNGV. Trimming took off 5 bases at V and 11 bases at J, with 15 bases between the two ends. The CDR3 has 12 amino acids. For the CDR3, the DNA is TGTGCCAGCAGCCGACTTCTCAATGAGCAGTACTTC. Protein product: CASSRLLNEQYF.

CDR3 sequence: CASSLEGLGIEQYF. Written as DNA, the CDR3 is TGTGCCAGCAGCTTAGAAGGTTTGGGGATCGAGCAGTACTTC. The chain employs TRBV7-9 and TRBJ2-7; the D is unclear. Trimming stripped 1 base from V and 6 bases from J, with 13 bases between. This CDR3 has 14 residues. CDR1 is SEHNR, CDR2 FQNEAQ, per germline (reference sequence).

V gene TRBV10-3 combines with J gene TRBJ1-1; unclear D gene. Trimming stripped 6 bases from V and 4 bases from J, with 21 bases between. CDR1 ENHRY and CDR2 SYGVKD come from the germline V gene. The CDR3 sequence is 16 residues long. CDR3 amino acids: CAIRGRPGSTGTEAFF. As DNA, the CDR3 is TGTGCCATCAGGGGCAGGCCGGGGTCCACGGGCACTGAAGCTTTCTTT.

This rearrangement joins TRBV25-1 to TRBJ1-1; no definite D call. The CDR3 extends over 14 amino acids. CDR1 MGHDK and CDR2 SYGVNS come from the germline V gene. Trimming pared 4 bases from V and 4 bases from J, leaving 13 bases between. CDR3 nucleotides: TGTGCCAGCAGTGTCCACTCCCCCGGCACTGAAGCTTTCTTT. Its protein is CASSVHSPGTEAFF.

This clonotype occurred a few times. The rearrangement links TRBV20-1 to TRBJ1-6; TRBD1 matches at 9 bases. Germline CDR1 reads DFQATT; CDR2 reads SNEGSKA (reference sequence). The CDR3 loop spans 15 amino acids. V shed 6 bases, J shed 3 bases, and the junction held 6 bases outside the gene matches. The CDR3 loop reads CSATDRGGYNSPLHF. CDR3 sequence (DNA): TGCAGTGCCACGGACAGGGGAGGCTATAATTCACCCCTCCACTTT.

The chain joins TRBV4-2 to TRBJ2-3; no definite D call. Germline V CDR1 and CDR2: LGHNA, YNFKEQ. The CDR3 is made up of 13 amino acids. V dropped 1 base and J dropped 7 bases, with 9 bases sitting between them. In nucleotides, the CDR3 is TGTGCCAGCAGCCAAGCCCTACGAAATACGCAGTATTTT. Translated, it gives CASSQALRNTQYF.

The gene calls are TRBV29-1 and TRBJ2-1, with 8 bases matching TRBD1. Germline CDR1 is SQVTM and CDR2 is ANQGSEA. The CDR3 totals 17 residues. V gave up 0 bases and J gave up 8 bases; unmatched junction bases: 15. Here the CDR3 reads CSVEEDTDRGVGHEQFF. As DNA, the CDR3 is TGCAGCGTTGAAGAAGACACCGACAGGGGCGTTGGCCATGAGCAGTTCTTC.

The chain employs TRBV6-6 and TRBJ2-7; D is ambiguous. V shed 0 bases and J shed 0 bases, with 12 bases lying between them. From germline, CDR1 is MNHNY and CDR2 SVGAGI (reference sequence). This CDR3 has 16 residues. CDR3 sequence (DNA): TGTGCCAGCAGTTACTCGCGGCTCGTTATCTCCTACGAGCAGTACTTC. This translates into CASSYSRLVISYEQYF.